Shown below are 5 T cell receptor beta chains from a single sample sequenced in a study of blood T cell repertoires in COVID-19. Only in-frame clones appear in the TCRdb table, and some are missing; sequencing was by immunoSEQ multiplex PCR. Found here are 95,000 to 110,000 clones, around nine tenths of them singletons; the top ten hold 3.5%. What was sequenced was peripheral blood. These receptors were collected from a human donor in a cohort sampled during active COVID-19.

The rearrangement joins TRBV5-1 to TRBJ1-1, with 7 bases identical to TRBD1. The CDR3 loop spans 15 amino acids. J lost 5 bases, V lost 4 bases, and 11 bases had no gene match. CDR1 and CDR2 from the germline V gene are SGHRS and YFSETQ. The CDR3 is CASSITGDSGTEAFF. CDR3 nucleotides: TGCGCCAGCAGCATCACAGGGGATTCGGGGACTGAAGCTTTCTTT.

The rearrangement uses TRBV5-1 and TRBJ2-3; 11 bases are a match to TRBD2. Losses at the gene ends were 1 base for V and 9 bases for J; bases not matched to a gene: 10. This CDR3 has 16 amino acids. Germline V gene lookup returns CDR1 SGHRS and CDR2 YFSETQ. CDR3 bases: TGCGCCAGCAGCTTGACCCATAGCGGGAGGGCCCAAACGCAGTATTTT. Translated: CASSLTHSGRAQTQYF.

This clone was recorded only once. The chain has TRBV12-5 and TRBJ2-3, with 11 bases aligning to TRBD1. V dropped 3 bases and J dropped 4; count of bases not matched to a gene: 3. Germline lookup yields CDR1 LGHNT and CDR2 FRNRAP. The CDR3 spans 15 residues. Here the CDR3 reads CASGFPGQGADTQYF. Written as DNA, the CDR3 is TGTGCTAGTGGTTTCCCGGGACAGGGGGCAGATACGCAGTATTTT.

This clone was observed a handful of times. V is TRBV7-6 and J is TRBJ1-1; the match to TRBD1 covers 8 bases. CDR1 and CDR2 from the germline V gene are SGHVS and FNYEAQ. The CDR3 is 16 residues long. Trimming at V came to 5 bases and at J to 4 bases, leaving 12 bases not matched to a gene. In nucleotides, the CDR3 is TGTGCCAGCAGCCCAGGGGGCAGGGGGCAAGGCACTGAAGCTTTCTTT. Translation: CASSPGGRGQGTEAFF. Full variable domain (outside the CDR3, taken from reference TRBV7-6 and TRBJ1-1): GAGVSQSPRYKVTKRGQDVALRCDPISGHVSLYWYRQALGQGPEFLTYFNYEAQQDKSGLPNDRFSAERPEGSISTLTIQRTEQRDSAMYRCASSPGGRGQGTEAFFGQGTRLTVV.

The genes are TRBV27 and TRBJ1-5, with a weak D call TRBD1 (5 bases). Germline V CDR1 and CDR2: MNHEY, SMNVEV (reference sequence). V was shortened by 5 bases and J by 4 bases, with 15 bases between the two germline ends. The CDR3 loop spans 15 amino acids. DNA of the CDR3: TGTGCCAGCAGTACAAGGGGCTTAAAAAATCAGCCCCAGCATTTT. Translated: CASSTRGLKNQPQHF.